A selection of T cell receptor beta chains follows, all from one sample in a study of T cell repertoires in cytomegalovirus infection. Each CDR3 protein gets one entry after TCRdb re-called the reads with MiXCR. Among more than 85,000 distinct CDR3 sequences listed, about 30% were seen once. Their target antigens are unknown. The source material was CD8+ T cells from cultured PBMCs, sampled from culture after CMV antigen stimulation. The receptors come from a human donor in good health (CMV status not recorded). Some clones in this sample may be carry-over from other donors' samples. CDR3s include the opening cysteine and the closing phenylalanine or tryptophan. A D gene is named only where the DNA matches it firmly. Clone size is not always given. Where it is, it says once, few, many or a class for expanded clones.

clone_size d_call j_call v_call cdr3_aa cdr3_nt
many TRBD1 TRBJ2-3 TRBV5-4 CASSPGTGGEFTDTQYF TGTGCCAGCAGCCCCGGGACAGGGGGCGAATTCACAGATACGCAGTATTTT
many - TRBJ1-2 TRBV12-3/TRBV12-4 CASSFGGTIYGYTF TGTGCCAGCAGTTTTGGGGGTACCATCTATGGCTACACCTTC
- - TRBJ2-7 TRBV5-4 CASSLEDRQYEQYF TGTGCCAGCAGCTTGGAAGACAGGCAATACGAGCAGTACTTC
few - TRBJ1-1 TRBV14 CASSPVRTEAFF TGTGCCAGCAGCCCAGTCCGCACTGAAGCTTTCTTT
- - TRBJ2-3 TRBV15 CATSRDGGGGTDTQYF TGTGCCACCAGCAGAGATGGAGGGGGAGGCACAGATACGCAGTATTTT
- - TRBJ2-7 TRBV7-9 CASMAGGSSSYEQYF TGTGCCAGCATGGCTGGGGGCTCTAGCTCCTACGAGCAGTACTTC
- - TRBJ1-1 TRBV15 CATSRDRGRNTEAFF TGTGCCACCAGCAGAGACAGGGGAAGAAACACTGAAGCTTTCTTT
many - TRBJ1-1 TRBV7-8 CASSLAMNTEAFF TGTGCCAGCAGCTTAGCAATGAACACTGAAGCTTTCTTT
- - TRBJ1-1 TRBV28 CASSYRVGTEAFF TGTGCCAGCAGTTACAGGGTGGGAACTGAAGCTTTCTTT
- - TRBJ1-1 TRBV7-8 CASSLGQSATEAFF TGTGCCAGCAGCTTAGGGCAGTCGGCCACTGAAGCTTTCTTT
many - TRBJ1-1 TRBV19 CASSIAALNTEAFF TGTGCCAGTAGTATAGCTGCCCTTAACACTGAAGCTTTCTTT
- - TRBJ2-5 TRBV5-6 CASSLVGSETQYF TGTGCCAGCAGCTTGGTAGGGTCGGAGACCCAGTACTTC
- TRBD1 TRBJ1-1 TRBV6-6 CASTSGQGWAEAFF TGTGCCAGCACCTCGGGACAGGGATGGGCTGAAGCTTTCTTT
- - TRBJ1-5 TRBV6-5 CAGSYYSYNQPQHF TGTGCCGGCAGTTACTACAGCTACAATCAGCCCCAGCATTTT
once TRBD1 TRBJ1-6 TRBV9 CASSVQGASNSPLHF TGTGCCAGCAGCGTTCAGGGGGCTAGTAATTCACCCCTCCACTTT
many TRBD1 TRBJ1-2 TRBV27 CASRTTGGAHGYTF TGTGCCAGCAGGACGACAGGGGGTGCCCATGGCTACACCTTC
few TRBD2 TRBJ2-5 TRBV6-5 CASSYTGTSGVETQYF TGTGCCAGCAGTTACACGGGGACTAGCGGGGTCGAGACCCAGTACTTC
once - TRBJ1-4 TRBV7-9 CASRPDRANEKLFF TGTGCCAGCCGACCGGACAGAGCTAATGAAAAACTGTTTTTT
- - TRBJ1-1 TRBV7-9 CASSPPGYSDTEAFF TGTGCCAGCAGCCCCCCCGGATACTCGGACACTGAAGCTTTCTTT
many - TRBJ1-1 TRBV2 CASSLGEAFF TGTGCCAGCAGTTTGGGGGAAGCTTTCTTT
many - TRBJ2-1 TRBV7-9 CASSLQRRVDEQFF TGTGCCAGCAGCCTACAGAGGAGGGTCGATGAGCAGTTCTTC
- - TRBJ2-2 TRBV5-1 CANSRTENTGELFF TGCGCCAACAGCCGGACTGAGAACACCGGGGAGCTGTTTTTT